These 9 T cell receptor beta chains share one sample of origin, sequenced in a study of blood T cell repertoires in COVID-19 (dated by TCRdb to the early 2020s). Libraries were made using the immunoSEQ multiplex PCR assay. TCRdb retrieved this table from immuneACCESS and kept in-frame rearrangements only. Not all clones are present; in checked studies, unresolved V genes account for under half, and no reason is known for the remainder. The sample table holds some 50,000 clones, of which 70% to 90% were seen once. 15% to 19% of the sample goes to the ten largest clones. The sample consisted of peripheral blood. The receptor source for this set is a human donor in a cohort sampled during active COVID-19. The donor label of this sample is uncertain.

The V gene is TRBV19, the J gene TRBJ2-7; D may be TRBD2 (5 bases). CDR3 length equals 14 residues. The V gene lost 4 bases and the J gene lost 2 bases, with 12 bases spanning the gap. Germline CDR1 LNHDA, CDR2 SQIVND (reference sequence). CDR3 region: CASSRTGTTYEQYF. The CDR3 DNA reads TGTGCCAGTAGTAGAACGGGAACCACCTACGAGCAGTACTTC.

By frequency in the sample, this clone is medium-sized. The CDR3 reads CASSMGTATGYEQYF. The CDR3 DNA reads TGTGCCAGCAGCATGGGGACAGCGACTGGCTACGAGCAGTACTTC. The chain has TRBV9 and TRBJ2-7; TRBD1 agrees at 7 bases. J lost 3 bases, V lost 4 bases, and 10 bases had no gene match. This CDR3 comprises 15 residues. Germline CDR1 is SGDLS and CDR2 is YYNGEE. The entire variable domain, with the rest obtained from reference TRBV9 and TRBJ2-7, is as follows: DSGVTQTPKHLITATGQRVTLRCSPRSGDLSVYWYQQSLDQGLQFLIQYYNGEERAKGNILERFSAQQFPDLHSELNLSSLELGDSALYFCASSMGTATGYEQYFGPGTRLTVT.

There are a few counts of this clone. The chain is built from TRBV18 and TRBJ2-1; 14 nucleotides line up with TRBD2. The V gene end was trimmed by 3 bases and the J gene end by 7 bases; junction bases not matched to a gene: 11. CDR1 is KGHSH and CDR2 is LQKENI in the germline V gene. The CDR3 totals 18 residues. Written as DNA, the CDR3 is TGTGCCAGCTCACCCCGCCAGAGACTAGCGGGGGGGCGGAATGAGCAGTTCTTC. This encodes CASSPRQRLAGGRNEQFF.

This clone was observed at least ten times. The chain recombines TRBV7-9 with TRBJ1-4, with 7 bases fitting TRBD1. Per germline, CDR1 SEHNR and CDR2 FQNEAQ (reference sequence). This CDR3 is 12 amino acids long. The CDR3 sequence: CAGGDGNEKLFF. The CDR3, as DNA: TGTGCAGGGGGCGATGGGAATGAAAAACTGTTTTTT.

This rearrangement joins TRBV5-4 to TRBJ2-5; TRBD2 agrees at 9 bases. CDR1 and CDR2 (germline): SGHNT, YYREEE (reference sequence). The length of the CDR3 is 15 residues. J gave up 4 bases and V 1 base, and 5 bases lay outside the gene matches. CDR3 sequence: CASSLYSGGRETQYF. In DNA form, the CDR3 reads TGTGCCAGCAGCTTGTATAGCGGGGGCAGAGAGACCCAGTACTTC.

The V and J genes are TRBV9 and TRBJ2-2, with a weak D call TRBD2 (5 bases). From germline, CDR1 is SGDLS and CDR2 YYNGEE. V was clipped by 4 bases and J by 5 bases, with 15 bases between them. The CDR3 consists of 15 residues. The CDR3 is CASSQDLRGTGELFF. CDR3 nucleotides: TGTGCCAGCAGCCAGGACCTCCGAGGGACCGGGGAGCTGTTTTTT.

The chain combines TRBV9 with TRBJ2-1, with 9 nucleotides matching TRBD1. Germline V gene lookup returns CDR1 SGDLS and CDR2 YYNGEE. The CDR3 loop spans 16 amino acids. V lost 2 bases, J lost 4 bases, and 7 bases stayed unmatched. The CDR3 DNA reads TGTGCCAGCAGCGTGAGAAGGGGACAGGGATACAATGAGCAGTTCTTC. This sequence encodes CASSVRRGQGYNEQFF.

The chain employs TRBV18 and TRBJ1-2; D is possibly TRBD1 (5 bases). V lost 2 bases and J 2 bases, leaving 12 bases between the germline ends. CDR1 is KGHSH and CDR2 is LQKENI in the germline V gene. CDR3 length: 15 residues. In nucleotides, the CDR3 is TGTGCCAGCTCACCAGCTATGACAGAAAACTATGGCTACACCTTC. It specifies CASSPAMTENYGYTF.

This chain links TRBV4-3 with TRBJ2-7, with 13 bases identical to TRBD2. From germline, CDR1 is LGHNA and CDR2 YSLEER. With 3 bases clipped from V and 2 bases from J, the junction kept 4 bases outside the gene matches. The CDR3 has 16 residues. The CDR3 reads CASSQGLAGTTYEQYF. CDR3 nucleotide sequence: TGCGCCAGCAGCCAGGGACTAGCGGGGACCACCTACGAGCAGTACTTC.